Listed below are T cell receptor beta chains from one sample, sequenced in a study of PD-L1 blockade in urothelial cancer. Generated by immunoSEQ multiplex PCR, the TCRdb table keeps only in-frame clones and is missing some. The sample records about 43,000 clones, 88% being singletons. This material consisted of PBMCs, taken around atezolizumab (anti-PD-L1) treatment. The source of these receptors is a woman aged 55 to 70 with urothelial cancer. Both conserved end residues are part of each CDR3. Each record gives: J gene, V gene, CDR3 protein.

>TRBJ1-1|TRBV29-1
CSVVGIRNTEAFF
>TRBJ1-4|TRBV19
CASSTRGQEKLFF
>TRBJ2-7|TRBV12-5
CASGLVLRGGLAGDSSYEQYF
>TRBJ1-5|TRBV28
CASTKPRGQPQHF
>TRBJ2-7|TRBV5-5
CASSLTGTPSYEQYF
>TRBJ2-1|TRBV11-2
CASSLGPNRPWYNEQFF
>TRBJ2-1|TRBV6-1
CASSPGVVSYNEQFF
>TRBJ1-2|TRBV4-3
CASSQDEQGGYGYTF
>TRBJ2-5|TRBV18
CASSVGVAEETQYF
>TRBJ2-6|TRBV11-1
CASSLFTGSGANVLTF
>TRBJ2-5|TRBV7-8
CASSLVGGWETQYF
>TRBJ2-7|TRBV27
CASSFSGPYEQYF
>TRBJ1-1|TRBV6-5
CASSRGGDQAFF
>TRBJ2-3|TRBV7-9
CASSRGTGSDTQYF
>TRBJ2-3|TRBV13
CASSSITGSTDTQYF
>TRBJ2-1|TRBV19
CATYPRWTSRFYNEQFF
>TRBJ2-2|TRBV9
CASSVATGVPGLANTGELFF
>TRBJ2-3|TRBV6-5
CASSYGRGWKTDTQYF
>TRBJ1-2|TRBV5-1
CASSWGIQGYGYTF
>TRBJ2-3|TRBV27
CASSFNRADTQYF
>TRBJ2-7|TRBV27
CASSLDRAYEQYF
>TRBJ2-1|TRBV6-5
CASSPGVYNEQFF
>TRBJ1-4|TRBV28
CASSNLRSEPLQLPNEKLFF
>TRBJ2-6|TRBV6-6
CASSYVGAGANVLTF
>TRBJ2-3|TRBV7-2
CASSLTSGGDTQYF
>TRBJ2-2|TRBV10-3
CAIKNLIGGNTGELFF